The TCR beta chain described here comes from a study of CD8+ T cells in alopecia areata. About the research overall: Treatment ran 6 to 18 months, with 6 months of follow-up afterward.

Comments on this clone: Its antigen is still unknown.

Study-wide results and caveats: Sequencing of scalp samples also captures resident alphabeta T cells of normal skin. Higher clonality and more expanded CD8+ clones appeared in lesional than normal scalp.

Obtained from alopecia areata patients were lesional scalp punch biopsies along with peripheral blood. Extracted RNA was reverse transcribed into cDNA, the sequencing template. Sequencing used immunoSEQ multiplex PCR; TCRdb keeps in-frame clones, though not all of them. The table lists about 180,000 clones, approximately 59% of them singletons, with roughly 14% in the top ten. The starting material was CD4+ T cells sorted from blood, obtained at week 0. This receptor was identified in a human donor with alopecia areata.

The CDR3 protein is CAWSFASSYNEQFF. CDR3 sequence (DNA): TGTGCCTGGAGTTTCGCAAGCTCCTACAATGAGCAGTTCTTC. This rearrangement joins TRBV30 to TRBJ2-1; D is unclear. Between the trimmed V and J ends, which lost 2 bases and 0 bases, there was a span of 8 bases. The CDR3 consists of 14 residues. Germline CDR1 and CDR2: GTSNPN and SVGIG (reference sequence).